This T cell receptor beta chain was sequenced during a study of blood T cell repertoires in COVID-19. The wider study: There were acute and convalescent COVID-19 samples, and they came from the United States, Italy and Spain. T cells, B-cell-depleted T cells, or PBMCs provided the cDNA or gDNA that served as material.

Per the authors' pipeline: Scientists estimated how many nucleated cells there were by amplifying reference gene primers. The assay was immunoSEQ multiplex PCR, and TCRdb's table has in-frame clones only and misses some. That table supplies the V and J calls and clone size; D and trimming were determined from the DNA. The sample records approximately 150,000 clones, around 91% being singletons. Seattle cases were enrolled at active infection and followed longitudinally. The sample comprised peripheral blood. This receptor was taken from a young man with COVID-19, enrolled during active disease.

For the CDR3, the DNA is TGTGCCATCAGTGCGGTAGCGGGAGGTTCGAACACCGGGGAGCTGTTTTTT. Its protein product is CAISAVAGGSNTGELFF. The V call is TRBV10-3, the J call TRBJ2-2; TRBD2 agrees at 10 bases. V lost 4 bases and J lost 0; bases outside the gene matches: 5. The germline V gene encodes CDR1 ENHRY and CDR2 SYGVKD. The CDR3 loop spans 17 amino acids.